Included here is one TCR beta chain sequence, with context. This sample is drawn from a study of blood T cell repertoires in COVID-19. Assay used: immunoSEQ multiplex PCR; TCRdb lists only in-frame clones, some missing. This table has 150,000 to 250,000 clones, around 90% appearing once. CDR1 is LGHDT, CDR2 YNNKEL, per germline (reference sequence). Trimming cost V 0 bases and J 2 bases, with 10 bases left between them. The CDR3 totals 15 residues. The rearrangement joins TRBV3-1 (or the pseudogene TRBV3-2) to TRBJ1-1, with D maybe TRBD1 (5 bases). This clonotype was obtained from a woman aged 25-40 years who had recovered from COVID-19. Material: PBMCs or T cells enriched from blood (not recorded which). The CDR3 spells CASSQDFGGNTEAFF. CDR3 nucleotides: TGTGCCAGCAGCCAAGATTTCGGGGGTAACACTGAAGCTTTCTTT.